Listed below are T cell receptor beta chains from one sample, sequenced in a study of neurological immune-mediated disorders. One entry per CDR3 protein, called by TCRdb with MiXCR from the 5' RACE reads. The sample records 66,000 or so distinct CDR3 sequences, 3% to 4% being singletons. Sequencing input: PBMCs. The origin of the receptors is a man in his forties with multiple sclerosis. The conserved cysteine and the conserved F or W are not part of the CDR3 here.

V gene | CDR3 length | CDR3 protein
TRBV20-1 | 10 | SARDPPFEAF
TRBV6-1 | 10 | ASRWGTDTQY
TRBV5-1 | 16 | ASSPATWTGGANTEAF
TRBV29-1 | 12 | SVGVLASYNEQF
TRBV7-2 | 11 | ASSPGSGQSYT
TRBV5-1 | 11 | ASSATGGTEAF
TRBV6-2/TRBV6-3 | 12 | ASSYQLGPYEQY
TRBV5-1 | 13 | ASSGRTGPQETQY
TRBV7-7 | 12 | ASSRLAGQETQY
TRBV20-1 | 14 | SAKSYLATAQETQY
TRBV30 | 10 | ACRGEYTEAF
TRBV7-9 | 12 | ASSSQGANTEAF
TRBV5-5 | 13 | ASSPDQLANYGYT
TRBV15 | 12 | ATSRDLSPGTQY
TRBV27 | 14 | ASSFRKSVLPYEQY
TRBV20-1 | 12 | SARVGSSTDTQY
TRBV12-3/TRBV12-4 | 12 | ASSVERVSYGYT
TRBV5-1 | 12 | ASSVRRATGELF
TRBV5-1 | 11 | ASSDGGNGELF
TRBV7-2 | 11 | ASSLGGQYEAF
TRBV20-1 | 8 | SAYGNEQF
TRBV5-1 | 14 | ASSLDPGLLAGEQF
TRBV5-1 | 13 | ASSLSGTGKNEQF
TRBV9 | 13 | ASSPTGVSGNTIY
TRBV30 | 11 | AWGLAGAHEQY
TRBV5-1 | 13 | ASSLVAGGDNEQF
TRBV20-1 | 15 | SARDSGGPSSYNEQF
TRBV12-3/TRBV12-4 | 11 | ASSPGTAYEQY
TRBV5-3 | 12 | ARSLVAPTGELF
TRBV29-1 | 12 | SVDQGARADTQY
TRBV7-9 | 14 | ASSLSDPRAGNTIY
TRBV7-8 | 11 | ASSLGPAGEQF
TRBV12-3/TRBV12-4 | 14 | ASSKGQTIPTDTQY
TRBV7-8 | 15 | ASSPGGYRDNRETQY
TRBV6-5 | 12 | ASPLTPNTGELF
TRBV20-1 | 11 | SAPRGENTEAF
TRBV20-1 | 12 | SASVSGRLNEQF
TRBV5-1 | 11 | ASSYRQGETQY
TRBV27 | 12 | ATHTGGSYNEQF
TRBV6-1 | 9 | ASSSGETQY
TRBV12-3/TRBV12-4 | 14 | ASSPPTGGGNQPQH
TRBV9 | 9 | ASSGGNEQY
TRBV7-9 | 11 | ASSRQGWYEQY
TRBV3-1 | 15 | ASSQVGEGANVWTQY
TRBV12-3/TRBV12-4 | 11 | ASGGTSTDTQY
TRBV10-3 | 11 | AISGGRSTEAF
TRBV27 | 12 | ASSYGTTNNEQF
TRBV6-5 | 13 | ASSYSLAGAYEQY
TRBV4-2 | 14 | ASSLLPGVDTDTQY
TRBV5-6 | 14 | ASSFRSKQGDNEQY
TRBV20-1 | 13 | SASFASGRSDTQY
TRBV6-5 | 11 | ASEGPSAGELF
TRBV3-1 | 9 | ASSRGPEQY
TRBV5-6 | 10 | ASSLGDQPQH